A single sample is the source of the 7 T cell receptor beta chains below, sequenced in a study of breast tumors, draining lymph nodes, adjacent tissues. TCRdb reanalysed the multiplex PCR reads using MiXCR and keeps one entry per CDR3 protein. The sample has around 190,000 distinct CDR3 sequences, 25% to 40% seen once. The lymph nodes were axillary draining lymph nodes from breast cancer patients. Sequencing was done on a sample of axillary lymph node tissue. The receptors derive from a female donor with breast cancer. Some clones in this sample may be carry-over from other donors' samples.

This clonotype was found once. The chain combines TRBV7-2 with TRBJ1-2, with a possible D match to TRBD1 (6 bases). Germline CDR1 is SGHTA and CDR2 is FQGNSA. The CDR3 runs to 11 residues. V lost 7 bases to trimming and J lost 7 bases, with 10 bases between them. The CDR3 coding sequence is TGTGCCAGCAACAGGGCGGTTGGCTACACCTTC. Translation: CASNRAVGYTF.

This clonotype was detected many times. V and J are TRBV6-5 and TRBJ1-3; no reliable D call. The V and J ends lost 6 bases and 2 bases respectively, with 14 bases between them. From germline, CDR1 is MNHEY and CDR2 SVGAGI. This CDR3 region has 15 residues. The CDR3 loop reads CASRADGVPGNTIYF. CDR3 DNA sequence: TGTGCCAGCAGGGCAGACGGAGTACCTGGAAACACCATATATTTT.

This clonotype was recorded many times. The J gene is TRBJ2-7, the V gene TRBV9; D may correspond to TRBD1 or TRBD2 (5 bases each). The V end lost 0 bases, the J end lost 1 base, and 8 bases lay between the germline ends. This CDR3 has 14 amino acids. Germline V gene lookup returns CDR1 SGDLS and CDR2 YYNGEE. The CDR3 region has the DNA TGTGCCAGCAGCGTAGATTGGGGGTCCTACGAGCAGTACTTC. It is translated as CASSVDWGSYEQYF.

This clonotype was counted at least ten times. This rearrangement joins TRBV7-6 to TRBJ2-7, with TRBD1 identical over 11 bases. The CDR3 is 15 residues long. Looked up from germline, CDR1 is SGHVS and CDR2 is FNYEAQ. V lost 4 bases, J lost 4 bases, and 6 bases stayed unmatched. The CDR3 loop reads CASSSGQGALYEQYF. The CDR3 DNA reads TGTGCCAGCAGCTCTGGACAGGGGGCTTTATACGAGCAGTACTTC.

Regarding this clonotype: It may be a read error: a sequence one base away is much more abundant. The CDR3 reads CSASAVNNEPFF. The CDR3 nucleotides are TGCAGTGCTTCGGCCGTTAACAATGAGCCGTTCTTC. This chain uses TRBV20-1 with TRBJ2-1, with D unclear. The length of the CDR3 is 12 residues. Germline-derived CDR1 and CDR2 are DFQATT and SNEGSKA (reference sequence).

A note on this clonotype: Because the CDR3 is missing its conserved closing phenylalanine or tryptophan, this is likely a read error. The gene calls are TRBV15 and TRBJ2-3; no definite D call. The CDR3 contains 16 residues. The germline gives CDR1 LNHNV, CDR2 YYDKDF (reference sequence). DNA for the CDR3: TGTGCCACCTGCAGAGAACTCCCGACGAGCACAGATACGCAGTATTTA. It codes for CATCRELPTSTDTQYL.

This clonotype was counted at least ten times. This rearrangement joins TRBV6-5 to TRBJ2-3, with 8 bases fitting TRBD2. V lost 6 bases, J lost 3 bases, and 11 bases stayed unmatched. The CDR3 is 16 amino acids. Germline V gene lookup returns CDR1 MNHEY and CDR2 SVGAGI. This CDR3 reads CASRPTSVFTTDTQYF. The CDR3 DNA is TGTGCCAGCAGGCCGACTAGCGTCTTTACGACAGATACGCAGTATTTT.